This T cell receptor (beta chain) was identified during a study of blood T cell repertoires in COVID-19 (TCRdb year 2020). Concerning the study at large: Collaborator samples came from the United States, Italy and Spain and covered acute and convalescent phases of COVID-19. A de-identified subject ID, COVID-19 status, age in years and sex were almost always included in the sample metadata. Where available, HLA class I and class II types were obtained from metadata supplied by the sample provider rather than from assay-based typing. Subjects who had been exposed to COVID-19, were actively infected with it, or had recovered from it provided the deeply sampled blood TCRbeta repertoires that made up the dataset. The prospective study material was composed of cDNA or gDNA derived from T cells, B-cell-depleted T cells, or PBMCs. The samples were drawn from the first 160 participants of the ongoing ImmuneRACE study and from over a thousand subjects provided by 6 global collaborators. The repertoires were made available in a free public database intended to serve as a resource for research on the immune response to SARS-CoV-2. Study-wide conclusions, independent of this receptor: Clinical and demographic metadata were provided uncurated, with the amount varying by source and participant.

The germline V gene (reference sequence) supplies CDR1 LNHDA and CDR2 SQIVND. V is pruned by 4 bases and J by 3 bases, leaving 5 bases of the junction without a gene match. Its CDR3 holds 15 amino acids, cysteine through phenylalanine. Only the CDR3 DNA is retained, 45 bases long and in frame from the first base. TCRbeta CDR3 regions were amplified from genomic DNA using the immunoSEQ Assay, a bias-controlled multiplex PCR. The study's processing was this. The number of nucleated cells in each sample was estimated from the amplification of reference gene primers within the assay. To quantify the absolute abundance of each unique TCRbeta CDR3 rearrangement, sequence reads were collapsed and filtered. For each sample, productive Simpson clonality was calculated as the square root of Simpson's diversity index over productive rearrangements. TCRdb provides this immuneACCESS table in a form limited to in-frame rearrangements. Some clones are lacking; in checked studies, under half of them reflect an unresolved V gene, and why the rest are absent is not known. The DNA was the basis for D and trimming; V, J and clone size are from that table. Within this sample are approximately 200,000 clones, with approximately 90% of them counted one time only. 2% to 2.5% of the sample is taken by the ten largest.

A word on this clone: Its recognized antigen is unknown. Base qualities are not at hand, and no much larger clone is one base apart.

Participants in the prospective study were enrolled through a virtual design, were aged roughly 18 to 100 years, and lived in roughly 26 United States geographic areas. In the prospective study, participants were assigned to cohorts based on the clinical history participants reported in a screening survey and a study questionnaire. Recovered participants in ImmuneRACE Cohort 3 were defined by two consecutive negative NP/OP PCR tests, clearance by a healthcare professional, or resolution of symptoms. Each participant in the prospective study had whole blood, serum and a nasopharyngeal or oropharyngeal swab collected by mobile phlebotomists. Additional blood draws and questionnaires over an approximately two-month period could optionally be provided by prospective study participants. Prospective study blood samples were shipped either frozen or at room temperature before DNA extraction.

Recombination joined TRBV19 with TRBJ1-3; 8 junctional bases match TRBD1. The sequence was obtained from a woman aged 25 to 39 who had recovered from COVID-19. The specimen sequenced was PBMCs or T cells enriched from blood (not recorded which). The CDR3 sequence is CASSTTGEYGNTIYF. The nucleotide sequence is TGTGCCAGTAGTACGACAGGGGAGTATGGAAACACCATATATTTT.